The clone carrying this T cell receptor beta chain turned up a few times. No antigen is known for it. The data originate from a study of T cell repertoires in cytomegalovirus infection. TCRdb reprocessed the reads with MiXCR, giving one entry per CDR3 protein. The table records hundreds of thousands of distinct CDR3 sequences, approximately 33% of them present only once. V was shortened by 4 bases and J by 3 bases, with 13 bases between the two germline ends. The CDR3 totals 14 residues. Germline V gene lookup returns CDR1 SNHLY and CDR2 FYNNEI. The chain has TRBV2 and TRBJ2-7, with TRBD2 as a possible D gene (5 bases). Sequences were derived from cultured PBMCs, sampled from culture after CMV antigen stimulation. The TCR was taken from a human donor in good health (CMV status not recorded). Some clones in this sample may be carry-over from other donors' samples. CDR3 residues: CASSGRTASYEQYF. CDR3 in DNA: TGTGCCAGCAGTGGGAGGACCGCGAGCTACGAGCAGTACTTC.